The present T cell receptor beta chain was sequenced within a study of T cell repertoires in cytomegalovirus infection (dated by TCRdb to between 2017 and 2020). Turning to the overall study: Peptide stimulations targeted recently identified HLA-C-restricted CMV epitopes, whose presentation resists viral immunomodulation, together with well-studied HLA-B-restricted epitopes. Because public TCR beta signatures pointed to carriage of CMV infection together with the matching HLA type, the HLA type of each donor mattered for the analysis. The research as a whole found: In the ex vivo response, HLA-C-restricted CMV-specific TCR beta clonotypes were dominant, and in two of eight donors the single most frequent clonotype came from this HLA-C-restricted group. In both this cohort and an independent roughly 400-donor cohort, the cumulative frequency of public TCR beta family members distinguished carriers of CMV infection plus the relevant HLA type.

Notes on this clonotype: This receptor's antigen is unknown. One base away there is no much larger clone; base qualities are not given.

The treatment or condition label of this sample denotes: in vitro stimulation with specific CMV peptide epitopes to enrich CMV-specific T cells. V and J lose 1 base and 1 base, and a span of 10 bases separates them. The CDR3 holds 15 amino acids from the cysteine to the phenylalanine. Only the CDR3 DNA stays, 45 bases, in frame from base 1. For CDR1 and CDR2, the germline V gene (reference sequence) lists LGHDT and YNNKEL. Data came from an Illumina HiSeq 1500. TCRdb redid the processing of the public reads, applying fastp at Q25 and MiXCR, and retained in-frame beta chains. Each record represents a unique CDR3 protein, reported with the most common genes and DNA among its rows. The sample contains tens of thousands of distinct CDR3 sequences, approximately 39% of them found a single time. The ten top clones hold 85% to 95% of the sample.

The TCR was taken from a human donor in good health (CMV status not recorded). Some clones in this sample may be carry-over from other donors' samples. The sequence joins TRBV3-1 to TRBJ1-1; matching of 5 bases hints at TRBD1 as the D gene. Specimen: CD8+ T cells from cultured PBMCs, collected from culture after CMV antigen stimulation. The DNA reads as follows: TGTGCCAGCAGCCAAGGCGCAGGGCCGAACACTGAAGCTTTCTTT. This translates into CASSQGAGPNTEAFF. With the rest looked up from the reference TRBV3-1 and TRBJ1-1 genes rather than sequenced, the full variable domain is DTAVSQTPKYLVTQMGNDKSIKCEQNLGHDTMYWYKQDSKKFLKIMFSYNNKELIINETVPNRFSPKSPDKAHLNLHINSLELGDSAVYFCASSQGAGPNTEAFFGQGTRLTVV.